This TCR beta chain was recorded in a study of OX40 agonist ivuxolimab in advanced cancers. Study-wide background: Averaging approximately 60 years in age, with a range of about 23 to 79, the cohort was about 83% male. Having had anti-PD-1, anti-PD-L1 or anti-CTLA-4 therapy before was allowed, and 40% to 45% had some.

The method was immunoSEQ multiplex PCR; TCRdb's version includes in-frame clones alone and lacks a portion of them. The repertoire includes about 58,000 clones, roughly 83% of them detected once, and roughly 1.1% sits in the top ten. The CDR3 totals 17 residues. Trimming pared 0 bases from V and 0 bases from J, leaving 15 bases between. The germline V gene has CDR1 SGHTA and CDR2 FQGNSA. Peripheral blood came from all dose cohorts at three timepoints. Points on this clone: The antigen remains undetermined.

Points from the study as a whole: Researchers did not establish what antigens the expanded peripheral T cells target.

This clonotype was obtained from an adult with an advanced solid tumor such as melanoma, head and neck, liver or kidney cancer. The chain joins TRBV7-2 to TRBJ2-7; TRBD1 is a possible D gene (6 bases). Sequenced material: CD4+ or CD8+ T cells sorted from blood, taken in a trial of the OX40 agonist ivuxolimab. CDR3 DNA sequence: TGTGCCAGCAGCTTAGCAACAGGGTCGGGAAGCTCCTACGAGCAGTACTTC. Translating it yields CASSLATGSGSSYEQYF. Full variable domain (outside the CDR3, taken from reference TRBV7-2 and TRBJ2-7): GAGVSQSPSNKVTEKGKDVELRCDPISGHTALYWYRQSLGQGLEFLIYFQGNSAPDKSGLPSDRFSAERTGGSVSTLTIQRTQQEDSAVYLCASSLATGSGSSYEQYFGPGTRLTVT.